Presented here are 25 T cell receptor beta chains from one specimen sequenced in a study of blood T cell repertoires in COVID-19. Repertoires were generated with immunoSEQ multiplex PCR, while TCRdb's copy carries only in-frame clones and drops some. The sample holds under 250,000 clones, approximately 78% seen once. The specimen sequenced was peripheral blood. The source of these receptors is a woman aged 70-85 years with COVID-19, enrolled during active disease.

This chain joins TRBV28 and TRBJ1-5; the D gene is possibly TRBD1 (5 bases). Germline loops: CDR1 MDHEN, CDR2 SYDVKM. The V end lost 2 bases, the J end lost 6 bases, and 11 bases lay between the germline ends. The CDR3 covers 14 residues. Written as DNA, the CDR3 is TGTGCCAGCAGTTTAAGCTGGGGGGGTCAGCCCCAGCATTTT. As protein: CASSLSWGGQPQHF.

The chain couples TRBV10-2 to TRBJ2-7, with 10 positions matching TRBD2. Germline-derived CDR1 and CDR2 are WSHSY and SAAADI. The length of the CDR3 is 13 residues. J lost 3 bases, V lost 5 bases, and 1 base had no gene match. The CDR3 sequence: CASSRLAGYEQYF. CDR3 nucleotides: TGCGCCAGCAGTAGACTAGCGGGCTACGAGCAGTACTTC.

The chain has TRBV10-3 and TRBJ1-4; 9 bases fit TRBD1. V shed 6 bases and J 4 bases; nucleotides not matched to a gene: 3. The CDR3 consists of 14 residues. Germline V CDR1 and CDR2: ENHRY, SYGVKD. CDR3 DNA: TGTGCCATCAGCCGGGACAGGGATAATGAAAAACTGTTTTTT. Protein sequence: CAISRDRDNEKLFF.

This chain uses TRBV6-5 with TRBJ2-5; tentative D call: TRBD1 (6 bases). The V end lost 5 bases, the J end lost 2 bases, and 12 bases lay between the germline ends. The CDR3 covers 14 residues. The germline V gene encodes CDR1 MNHEY and CDR2 SVGAGI. The CDR3, as DNA: TGTGCCAGCAGTCCCGGGACACCACAAGAGACCCAGTACTTC. Protein: CASSPGTPQETQYF.

The chain recombines TRBV5-4 with TRBJ2-3; 8 positions match TRBD2. The trim removed 7 bases at V and 0 bases at J, leaving 10 bases unmatched. Per the germline V gene, CDR1 is SGHNT and CDR2 is YYREEE (reference sequence). CDR3 length: 16 amino acids. The CDR3 reads CASWAGGPPSTDTQYF. CDR3 nucleotides: TGTGCCAGCTGGGCGGGAGGCCCCCCTAGCACAGATACGCAGTATTTT.

This clone was detected only once. J is TRBJ1-2 and V is TRBV10-3; 7 nucleotides align to TRBD1. V lost 0 bases to trimming and J lost 4 bases; unmatched junction nucleotides: 8. From germline, CDR1 is ENHRY and CDR2 SYGVKD. There are 16 residues in the CDR3. For the CDR3, the DNA is TGTGCCATCAGTGAGTCGAAGGGGGCGACAGTCTATGGCTACACCTTC. Amino acid sequence: CAISESKGATVYGYTF.

This clone was found once. The V and J genes are TRBV28 and TRBJ1-2; the match to TRBD1 covers 8 bases. CDR3 length: 15 amino acids. Germline V gene sequence: CDR1 MDHEN, CDR2 SYDVKM. J was trimmed by 4 bases and V by 4 bases; bases with no gene match: 8. In DNA form, the CDR3 reads TGTGCCAGCAGTTCAACCGGGACAGGCAGCTATGGCTACACCTTC. Protein product: CASSSTGTGSYGYTF.

This chain connects TRBV3-1 (or the pseudogene TRBV3-2) to TRBJ2-6; TRBD1 agrees at 7 bases. The V and J ends lost 2 bases and 0 bases, in that order; junction bases with no gene match: 4. This CDR3 has 17 amino acids. Germline V lookup: CDR1 LGHDT, CDR2 YNNKEL (reference sequence). CDR3 sequence (DNA): TGTGCCAGCAGCCAACTGACAGGGTCCTCTGGGGCCAACGTCCTGACTTTC. Translating gives CASSQLTGSSGANVLTF.

This clone was counted only a few times. The CDR3 nucleotides read TGTGCCAGCAGTTACGGGGGGTCGGTGAAGGCTTTCTTT. It translates to CASSYGGSVKAFF. The chain uses TRBV6-2 or TRBV6-3 and TRBJ1-1, with D possibly TRBD1 on 5 matching bases. Trimming took 2 bases from V and 11 from J, leaving 15 bases between them. Looked up from germline, CDR1 is MNHEY and CDR2 is SVGEGT. The CDR3 has 13 amino acids.

V and J are TRBV6-5 and TRBJ1-5; TRBD1 might be the D (6 bases). Trimming stripped 6 bases from V and 5 bases from J, with 17 bases between. The germline V gene encodes CDR1 MNHEY and CDR2 SVGAGI. The CDR3 spans 15 residues. The chain's CDR3 is CASRPGQLLHQPQHF. CDR3 DNA sequence: TGTGCCAGCAGACCTGGACAGCTCTTGCATCAGCCCCAGCATTTT.

V is TRBV19 and J is TRBJ1-5, with a tentative D call TRBD1 (6 bases). The CDR3 spans 16 residues. Germline V gene lookup returns CDR1 LNHDA and CDR2 SQIVND (reference sequence). V was shortened by 9 bases and J by 3 bases, with 21 bases between the two germline ends. The CDR3 sequence: CASKGWGGQNNQPQHF. CDR3 in DNA: TGTGCCAGCAAGGGATGGGGCGGACAGAACAATCAGCCCCAGCATTTT.

This chain uses TRBV18 with TRBJ2-1; 8 bases fit TRBD1. V gave up 4 bases and J gave up 2 bases; unmatched junction bases: 4. Germline V gives CDR1 KGHSH, CDR2 LQKENI. The CDR3 contains 15 residues. The CDR3 DNA reads as TGTGCCAGCTCACAGGAGACAGGGGCCTACAATGAGCAGTTCTTC. Translating gives CASSQETGAYNEQFF.

V and J are TRBV21-1 and TRBJ2-3; the D call TRBD2 from the table was never checked on the DNA. TRBV21-1 is listed as a pseudogene. This CDR3 comprises 17 residues. The CDR3 coding sequence is TGTGCCAGCAGCAAGGGGACTAGCGGGAGGGATACAGATACGCAGTATTTT. Encoded protein: CASSKGTSGRDTDTQYF.

The V and J genes are TRBV25-1 and TRBJ1-2; 9 bases agree with TRBD1. The V gene's germline CDR1 is MGHDK and CDR2 SYGVNS. Germline trimming cut 5 bases from V and 6 bases from J; bases unmatched to any gene: 10. CDR3 size: 15 residues. The CDR3 DNA sequence: TGTGCCAGCAGTCCGAACCGGGGACAGGGAAATGGCTACACCTTC. It translates to CASSPNRGQGNGYTF.

V usage is TRBV28 and J usage is TRBJ1-6; 8 nucleotides match TRBD1. This CDR3 spans 15 amino acids. Germline V gene lookup returns CDR1 MDHEN and CDR2 SYDVKM. Germline trimming cut 4 bases from V and 9 bases from J; bases unmatched to any gene: 8. CDR3 sequence: CASSSGGADVSPLHF. The DNA of the CDR3 is TGTGCCAGCAGTTCAGGGGGCGCTGACGTTTCACCCCTCCACTTT.

The count of this clone is one. This chain joins TRBV28 and TRBJ2-6, with no clear D. CDR1 MDHEN and CDR2 SYDVKM come from the germline V gene. The CDR3 has 13 residues. Trimming pared 9 bases from V and 1 base from J, leaving 7 bases between. CDR3 bases: TGTGCCAGTTGCACTTCTGGGGCCAACGTCCTGACTTTC. Translated: CASCTSGANVLTF.

Only one count was recorded for this clone. The chain links TRBV3-1 (or the pseudogene TRBV3-2) to TRBJ2-3, with 8 nucleotides matching TRBD2. Germline lookup yields CDR1 LGHDT and CDR2 YNNKEL (reference sequence). The V and J ends lost 3 bases and 0 bases, in that order; junction bases with no gene match: 8. There are 17 residues in the CDR3. CDR3 nucleotides: TGTGCCAGCAGCCAGGAAGGGACTAGACTTAGCACAGATACGCAGTATTTT. This gives the protein CASSQEGTRLSTDTQYF.

The chain combines TRBV18 with TRBJ2-1; 11 bases line up with TRBD2. The germline V gene encodes CDR1 KGHSH and CDR2 LQKENI. The CDR3 length is 16 residues. The V and J ends lost 4 bases and 7 bases, in that order; junction bases with no gene match: 9. CDR3 in amino acids: CASSLTTSGTGNEQFF. The CDR3 nucleotides are TGTGCCAGCTCACTTACGACTAGCGGGACCGGGAATGAGCAGTTCTTC. Looking up the rest from reference TRBV18 and TRBJ2-1 gives the full variable domain: NAGVMQNPRHLVRRRGQEARLRCSPMKGHSHVYWYRQLPEEGLKFMVYLQKENIIDESGMPKERFSAEFPKEGPSILRIQQVVRGDSAAYFCASSLTTSGTGNEQFFGPGTRLTVL.

This clone was seen a single time. The V and J genes are TRBV28 and TRBJ1-3; TRBD1 agrees at 9 bases. Per germline, CDR1 MDHEN and CDR2 SYDVKM. The length of the CDR3 is 19 residues. J gave up 0 bases and V 5 bases, and 14 bases lay outside the gene matches. In nucleotides, the CDR3 is TGTGCCAGCAGTACCGCCCCGGGACAGGGTATTTTCTCTGGAAACACCATATATTTT. This encodes CASSTAPGQGIFSGNTIYF.

The genes are TRBV10-1 and TRBJ2-2, with 8 positions matching TRBD1. The CDR3 has 17 amino acids. V gave up 0 bases and J gave up 6 bases; unmatched junction bases: 9. CDR1 WNHNN and CDR2 SYGVQD come from the germline V gene (reference sequence). CDR3 protein: CASSESFGQGSPGELFF. DNA of the CDR3: TGCGCCAGCAGTGAGTCTTTCGGACAGGGTAGTCCCGGGGAGCTGTTTTTT.

This chain uses TRBV12-3 or TRBV12-4 with TRBJ2-3; 7 bases agree with TRBD1. CDR3 length: 13 residues. Trimming cost V 6 bases and J 6 bases; bases outside gene matches: 6. CDR3 in amino acids: CASSRQGMDTQYF. The CDR3 DNA reads TGTGCCAGCAGCCGACAGGGAATGGATACGCAGTATTTT.

The chain joins TRBV7-6 to TRBJ1-4, with 10 positions matching TRBD1. The V segment lost 4 bases and the J segment 4 bases; nucleotides outside the gene matches: 3. Germline V gives CDR1 SGHVS, CDR2 FNYEAQ. The CDR3 runs 15 residues. CDR3 loop: CASSWDRGINEKLFF. In DNA, the CDR3 is TGTGCCAGCAGCTGGGACAGGGGAATTAATGAAAAACTGTTTTTT.

The V and J genes are TRBV6-4 and TRBJ2-1; 13 bases are a match to TRBD2. This CDR3 region has 15 residues. Germline CDR1 and CDR2: MRHNA and SNTAGT. The J segment lost 15 bases and the V segment lost 7 bases, leaving 15 bases of the junction unmatched. The CDR3 region is CASNHPGLAGYPPFF. The CDR3 region has the DNA TGTGCCAGCAATCACCCGGGACTAGCGGGGTATCCACCGTTCTTC.

The chain couples TRBV7-9 to TRBJ1-2; D is unclear. Per the germline V gene, CDR1 is SEHNR and CDR2 is FQNEAQ (reference sequence). This CDR3 contains 12 residues. V was cut by 5 bases and J by 4 bases, with 8 bases left in between. This chain's CDR3 is CASSRSGYGYTF. In DNA, the CDR3 is TGTGCCAGCAGCCGCTCGGGCTATGGCTACACCTTC.

The chain carries TRBV6-5 and TRBJ1-1; D unresolved. V gave up 4 bases and J gave up 0 bases, with 9 bases separating them. The CDR3 is 14 amino acids. Per germline, CDR1 MNHEY and CDR2 SVGAGI. In nucleotides, the CDR3 is TGTGCCAGCAGTTCTCCAGGTCTGAACACTGAAGCTTTCTTT. Its protein is CASSSPGLNTEAFF.